Below are 26 T cell receptor beta chains sequenced from a single sample in a study of cytomegalovirus exposure and HLA in healthy donors. PCR involved 60 Vbeta and 13 Jbeta primers. Data came from immunoSEQ multiplex PCR; TCRdb stores just in-frame clones and leaves some out. The repertoire holds over 200,000 clones, with about 70% as singletons. Material: PBMCs. The source is a young woman in good health and CMV-seronegative.

This clone was seen only once. J is TRBJ1-6 and V is TRBV4-2, with 7 bases aligning to TRBD1. Germline CDR1 and CDR2: LGHNA and YNFKEQ. The CDR3 covers 13 residues. V was clipped by 8 bases and J by 3 bases; unmatched bases: 1. The chain's CDR3 is CASGQVYNSPLHF. CDR3 DNA: TGTGCCAGCGGACAGGTCTATAATTCACCCCTCCACTTT.

The chain employs TRBV15 and TRBJ1-3; the D is unclear. Germline V gene lookup returns CDR1 LNHNV and CDR2 YYDKDF (reference sequence). V was pared by 8 bases and J by 8 bases, with 7 bases between. This CDR3 is 10 amino acids long. The CDR3 DNA reads TGTGCCACCGGGCGGGACACCATATATTTT. Protein: CATGRDTIYF.

This chain links TRBV10-2 with TRBJ2-3; D call uncertain. The CDR3 totals 11 residues. The germline gives CDR1 WSHSY, CDR2 SAAADI. CDR3 coding DNA: TGCGCATCAACTCCCGCAGATACGCAGTATTTT. Encoded protein: CASTPADTQYF.

The V call is TRBV6-5, the J call TRBJ1-6; D possibly corresponds to TRBD1 (5 bases). The CDR3 sequence is 15 residues long. CDR1 and CDR2 from the germline V gene are MNHEY and SVGAGI. Trimming cost V 0 bases and J 9 bases, with 12 bases left between them. This CDR3 reads CASSYSTREGSPLHF. DNA for the CDR3: TGTGCCAGCAGTTACTCGACCAGGGAAGGTTCACCCCTCCACTTT.

V gene TRBV6-6 combines with J gene TRBJ2-3, with 10 bases that match TRBD1. Germline V gene lookup returns CDR1 MNHNY and CDR2 SVGAGI (reference sequence). This CDR3 contains 15 residues. With 6 bases clipped from V and 2 bases from J, the junction kept 5 bases outside the gene matches. The CDR3 spells CASRDRGSITDTQYF. The CDR3 nucleotides are TGTGCCAGCAGGGACAGGGGGAGTATCACAGATACGCAGTATTTT.

The rearrangement uses TRBV7-9 and TRBJ2-3; 7 nucleotides agree with TRBD1. Germline values: CDR1 SEHNR, CDR2 FQNEAQ (reference sequence). The CDR3 has 16 amino acids. The junction had 11 bases not matched to a gene; V was cut back by 5 bases and J by 3 bases. The DNA for the CDR3 is TGTGCCAGCAGCCCTAGGGGGCCGAAACGGACAGATACGCAGTATTTT. Protein: CASSPRGPKRTDTQYF.

J is TRBJ2-1 and V is TRBV5-1; 7 bases are shared with TRBD1. This CDR3 spans 15 amino acids. Trimming took 3 bases from V and 0 from J; bases not matched to a gene: 3. CDR1 and CDR2 (germline): SGHRS, YFSETQ. DNA of the CDR3: TGCGCCAGCAGCTCCGGGGACAGCTCCTACAATGAGCAGTTCTTC. The encoded protein is CASSSGDSSYNEQFF.

This clone was seen a handful of times. The V call is TRBV7-9, the J call TRBJ2-1, with D perhaps TRBD2 (5 bases). The CDR3 has 15 amino acids. Germline CDR1 SEHNR, CDR2 FQNEAQ (reference sequence). Trimming shortened V by 2 bases and J by 5 bases, and 13 bases separated the two germline ends. CDR3: CASSLRVRAHNEQFF. The DNA of the CDR3 is TGTGCCAGCAGCTTAAGGGTGAGGGCCCACAATGAGCAGTTCTTC. Based on the CDR3 plus reference TRBV7-9 and TRBJ2-1, the full variable domain is DTGVSQNPRHKITKRGQNVTFRCDPISEHNRLYWYRQTLGQGPEFLTYFQNEAQLEKSRLLSDRFSAERPKGSFSTLEIQRTEQGDSAMYLCASSLRVRAHNEQFFGPGTRLTVL.

For the CDR3, the DNA is TGTGCCAGCACCCCTGGGGGGGGTTGGGAGTTCCAGTTCTTC. It translates to CASTPGGGWEFQFF. This chain links TRBV27 with TRBJ2-1; 7 nucleotides agree with TRBD2. The CDR3 is 14 amino acids. Germline V gene lookup returns CDR1 MNHEY and CDR2 SMNVEV (reference sequence). V lost 7 bases and J lost 13; bases outside the gene matches: 16.

The chain recombines TRBV11-3 with TRBJ2-1; 8 bases are a match to TRBD2. V shed 4 bases and J 6 bases; nucleotides not matched to a gene: 2. CDR1 is SGHNT, CDR2 YENEEA, per germline. This CDR3 spans 13 amino acids. CDR3 DNA: TGTGCCAGCAGCTCCGGGGGGGCCAATGAGCAGTTCTTC. The encoded protein is CASSSGGANEQFF.

The chain recombines TRBV5-5 with TRBJ1-2, with a possible D match to TRBD1 (6 bases). This CDR3 comprises 15 residues. V lost 0 bases and J lost 7, with 16 bases in between. CDR1 SGHKS and CDR2 YYEKEE come from the germline V gene (reference sequence). CDR3 in amino acids: CASSLDGGRVGGYTF. The CDR3, as DNA: TGTGCCAGCAGCTTGGACGGGGGGCGCGTAGGTGGCTACACCTTC.

The chain combines TRBV15 with TRBJ2-7; D perhaps matches TRBD1 (5 bases). With 0 bases removed from V and 0 bases from J, the gap between germline ends came to 9 bases. CDR1 LNHNV and CDR2 YYDKDF come from the germline V gene (reference sequence). The length of the CDR3 is 15 residues. CDR3 sequence: CATSRDLDNSYEQYF. The CDR3 bases are TGTGCCACCAGCAGAGATCTGGACAACTCCTACGAGCAGTACTTC.

This chain uses TRBV21-1 with TRBJ2-1; TRBD1, the table's D call, was not compared with the DNA. TRBV21-1 is tagged as a pseudogene. The CDR3 covers 16 residues. The CDR3 region is CASSKVNRGLYNEQFF. CDR3 in DNA: TGTGCCAGCAGCAAAGTCAACAGGGGGCTCTACAATGAGCAGTTCTTC.

The CDR3 region is CASSLDRSNEQFF. The CDR3 DNA follows: TGTGCCAGCAGCTTAGACAGGTCCAATGAGCAGTTCTTC. The genes are TRBV7-2 and TRBJ2-1; D perhaps matches TRBD1 (5 bases). Trimming removed 1 base at V and 6 bases at J, with 7 bases between. The CDR3 runs 13 residues. The germline V gene encodes CDR1 SGHTA and CDR2 FQGNSA.

For this clone: At one of its ends the junction is not consistent with the germline gene, which may arise from a read error. The CDR3 here is CASWAATSGTSAQEAQYF. CDR3 sequence (DNA): TGCGCCAGCTGGGCCGCGACTAGCGGGACGTCTGCCCAAGAGGCCCAGTACTTC. The chain carries TRBV5-1 and TRBJ2-5; 11 nucleotides line up with TRBD2. Per germline, CDR1 SGHRS and CDR2 YFSETQ. The CDR3 length is 18 residues.

V gene TRBV6-1 combines with J gene TRBJ2-5, with 11 bases aligning to TRBD2. Trimming at V came to 8 bases and at J to 5 bases, leaving 10 bases not matched to a gene. There are 15 residues in the CDR3. Germline CDR1 is MNHNS and CDR2 is SASEGT. CDR3 region: CASGGNSGGAETQYF. Written as DNA, the CDR3 is TGTGCCAGCGGGGGGAATAGCGGGGGGGCGGAGACCCAGTACTTC.

The V and J genes are TRBV6-6 and TRBJ1-2, with 9 bases lining up with TRBD1. V was clipped by 5 bases and J by 8 bases; unmatched bases: 6. Per the germline V gene, CDR1 is MNHNY and CDR2 is SVGAGI (reference sequence). The CDR3 has 13 residues. The CDR3 DNA follows: TGTGCCAGCAGTACTTGGACAGGGGACGGCTACACCTTC. Translation: CASSTWTGDGYTF.

V gene TRBV27 combines with J gene TRBJ2-5, with a weak D call TRBD2 (7 bases). The CDR3 is made up of 14 amino acids. The germline V gene has CDR1 MNHEY and CDR2 SMNVEV (reference sequence). V was trimmed by 6 bases and J by 4 bases, leaving 15 bases between them. The CDR3 reads CASSKGGGAETQYF. DNA for the CDR3: TGTGCCAGCAGCAAAGGGGGGGGCGCAGAGACCCAGTACTTC.

The V gene is TRBV10-3, the J gene TRBJ1-2; TRBD1 agrees at 8 bases. The germline V gene has CDR1 ENHRY and CDR2 SYGVKD. V shed 0 bases and J 4 bases; nucleotides not matched to a gene: 4. The CDR3 is 15 residues long. The CDR3 reads CAISESTGVPYGYTF. The CDR3 nucleotides are TGTGCCATCAGTGAGTCGACAGGGGTCCCCTATGGCTACACCTTC.

This chain connects TRBV4-1 to TRBJ2-7, with 8 positions matching TRBD2. The V and J ends lost 4 bases and 3 bases, in that order; junction bases with no gene match: 8. CDR3 length: 15 amino acids. Germline assignment: CDR1 MGHRA and CDR2 YSYEKL. Written as DNA, the CDR3 is TGCGCCAGCAGCCGTACCGGGACTAGGAACTACGAGCAGTACTTC. Translating gives CASSRTGTRNYEQYF.

Concerning this clone itself: Germline and junction disagree at one end, which may indicate a read error. The rearrangement joins TRBV7-9 to TRBJ2-7; 14 bases agree with TRBD2. The CDR3 sequence is 17 residues long. Per germline, CDR1 SEHNR and CDR2 FQNEAQ (reference sequence). CDR3 nucleotide sequence: TGTTCCAGCAGCTCCCGGACGACTAGCGGGGGGGCTTACGAGCAGTACTTC. Amino acids: CSSSSRTTSGGAYEQYF.

The chain is built from TRBV9 and TRBJ2-1, with 9 bases that match TRBD2. In germline, CDR1 is SGDLS, CDR2 YYNGEE. With 3 bases clipped from V and 5 bases from J, the junction kept 6 bases outside the gene matches. This CDR3 comprises 15 residues. CDR3 sequence (DNA): TGTGCCAGCAGCGGGAGCGGGAGGCCTAACAATGAGCAGTTCTTC. It is translated as CASSGSGRPNNEQFF. Looking up the rest from reference TRBV9 and TRBJ2-1 gives the full variable domain: DSGVTQTPKHLITATGQRVTLRCSPRSGDLSVYWYQQSLDQGLQFLIQYYNGEERAKGNILERFSAQQFPDLHSELNLSSLELGDSALYFCASSGSGRPNNEQFFGPGTRLTVL.

This chain joins TRBV4-1 and TRBJ1-2; TRBD1 matches at 12 bases. This CDR3 contains 17 residues. V lost 3 bases to trimming and J lost 8 bases; unmatched junction nucleotides: 13. Germline V gives CDR1 MGHRA, CDR2 YSYEKL. The CDR3 region is CASSQDTGTGGAKGYTF. CDR3 nucleotides: TGCGCCAGCAGCCAGGATACCGGGACAGGGGGCGCAAAGGGCTACACCTTC.

CDR3 region: CASTMPGLASQSSYNEQFF. CDR3 nucleotide sequence: TGTGCCAGCACCATGCCGGGACTAGCGTCCCAGAGCTCCTACAATGAGCAGTTCTTC. The J gene is TRBJ2-1, the V gene TRBV7-8; 10 nucleotides line up with TRBD2. V lost 7 bases and J lost 0; bases outside the gene matches: 15. Germline V gives CDR1 SGHVS, CDR2 FQNEAQ. The CDR3 totals 19 residues.

The gene calls are TRBV5-1 and TRBJ2-5, with TRBD2 as a possible D gene (6 bases). This CDR3 contains 16 residues. Trimming shortened V by 3 bases and J by 2 bases, and 17 bases separated the two germline ends. Germline CDR1 and CDR2: SGHRS and YFSETQ. As DNA, the CDR3 is TGCGCCAGCAGCTCCGCGGTCGGGACTCCTCAAGAGACCCAGTACTTC. This translates into CASSSAVGTPQETQYF.

This sequence joins TRBV10-2 and TRBJ1-6, with 7 positions matching TRBD1. Germline V lookup: CDR1 WSHSY, CDR2 SAAADI. V trimming: 0 bases; J trimming: 9 bases; junction bases outside the gene matches: 8. This CDR3 comprises 16 residues. DNA of the CDR3: TGCGCCAGCAGTGAGTCACCGGGACAGCGGGTTTCACCCCTCCACTTT. This codes for CASSESPGQRVSPLHF.